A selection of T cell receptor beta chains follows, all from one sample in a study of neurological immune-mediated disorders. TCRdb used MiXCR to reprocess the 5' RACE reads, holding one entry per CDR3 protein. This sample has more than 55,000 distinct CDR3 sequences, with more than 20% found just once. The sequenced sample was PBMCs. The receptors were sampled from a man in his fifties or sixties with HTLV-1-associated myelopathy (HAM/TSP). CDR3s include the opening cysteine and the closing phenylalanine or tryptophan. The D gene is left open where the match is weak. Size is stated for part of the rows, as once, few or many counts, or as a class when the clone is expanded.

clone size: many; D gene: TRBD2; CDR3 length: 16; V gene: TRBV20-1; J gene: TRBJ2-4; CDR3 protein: CSARGTSGTAKNIQYF; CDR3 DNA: TGCAGTGCTAGAGGGACTAGCGGGACGGCCAAAAACATTCAGTACTTC
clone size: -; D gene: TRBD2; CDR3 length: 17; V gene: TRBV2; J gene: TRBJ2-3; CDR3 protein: CASSEWGLAGGADTQYF; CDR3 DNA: TGTGCCAGCAGTGAGTGGGGACTAGCCGGGGGGGCAGATACGCAGTATTTT
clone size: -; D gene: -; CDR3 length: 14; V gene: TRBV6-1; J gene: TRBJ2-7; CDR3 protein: CASSPGTLVGEQYF; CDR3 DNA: TGTGCCAGCTCTCCCGGGACACTGGTGGGCGAGCAGTACTTC
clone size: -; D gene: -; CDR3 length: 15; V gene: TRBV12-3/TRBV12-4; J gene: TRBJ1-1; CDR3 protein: CASSSPLGWGTEAFF; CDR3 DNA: TGTGCCAGCAGTTCCCCCTTGGGCTGGGGCACTGAAGCTTTCTTT
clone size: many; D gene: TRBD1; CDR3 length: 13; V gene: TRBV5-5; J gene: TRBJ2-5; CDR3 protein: CASSGTGDGTQYF; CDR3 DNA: TGTGCCAGCAGCGGAACAGGGGACGGGACCCAGTACTTC
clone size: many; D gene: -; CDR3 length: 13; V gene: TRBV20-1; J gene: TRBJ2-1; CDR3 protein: CSAGLASYNEQFF; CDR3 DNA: TGCAGTGCGGGACTTGCCTCCTACAATGAGCAGTTCTTC
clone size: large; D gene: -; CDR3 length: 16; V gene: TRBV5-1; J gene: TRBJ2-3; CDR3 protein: CASSSGGDTATDTQYF; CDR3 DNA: TGCGCCAGCAGCTCCGGAGGGGACACCGCCACAGATACGCAGTATTTT
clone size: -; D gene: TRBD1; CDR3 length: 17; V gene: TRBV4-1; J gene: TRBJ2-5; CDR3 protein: CASSHDGQGWGQETQYF; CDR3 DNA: TGCGCCAGCAGCCACGACGGACAGGGTTGGGGCCAAGAGACCCAGTACTTC
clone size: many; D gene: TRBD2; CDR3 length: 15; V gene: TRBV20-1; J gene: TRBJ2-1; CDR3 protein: CSARAGTSGRLEQFF; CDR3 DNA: TGCAGTGCTAGAGCCGGGACTAGCGGGAGACTCGAGCAGTTCTTC
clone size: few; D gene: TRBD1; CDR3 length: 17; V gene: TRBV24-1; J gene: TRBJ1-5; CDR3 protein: CATSDPGQGDSNQPQHF; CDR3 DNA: TGTGCCACCAGTGATCCTGGACAGGGCGATAGCAATCAGCCCCAGCATTTT
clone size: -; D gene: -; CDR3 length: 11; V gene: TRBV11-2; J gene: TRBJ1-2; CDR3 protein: CASSLREGTRF; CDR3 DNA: TGTGCCAGCAGCTTAAGGGAGGGTACCCGATTC
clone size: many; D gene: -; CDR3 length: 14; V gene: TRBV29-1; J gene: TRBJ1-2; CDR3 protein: CSVEGVRTPHGYTF; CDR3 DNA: TGCAGCGTTGAGGGGGTCCGAACCCCCCATGGCTACACCTTC